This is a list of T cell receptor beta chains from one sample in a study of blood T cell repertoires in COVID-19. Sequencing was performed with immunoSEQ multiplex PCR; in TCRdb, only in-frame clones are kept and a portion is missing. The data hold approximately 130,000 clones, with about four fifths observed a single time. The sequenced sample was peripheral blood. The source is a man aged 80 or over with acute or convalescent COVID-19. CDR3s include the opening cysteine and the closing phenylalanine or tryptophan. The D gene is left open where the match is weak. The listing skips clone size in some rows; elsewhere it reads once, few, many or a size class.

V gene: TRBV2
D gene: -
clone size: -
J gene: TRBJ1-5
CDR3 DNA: TGTGCCAGCAGTGAAACGGGATGGGGCAATCAGCCCCAGCATTTT
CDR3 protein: CASSETGWGNQPQHF

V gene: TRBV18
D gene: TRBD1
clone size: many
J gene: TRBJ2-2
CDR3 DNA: TGTGCCAGCTCACGCTCGACTGGACAGGGGGCTCTCGCGAACACCGGGGAGCTGTTTTTT
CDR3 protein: CASSRSTGQGALANTGELFF

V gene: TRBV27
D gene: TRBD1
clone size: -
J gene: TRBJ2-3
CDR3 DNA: TGTGCCAGCAGTACAGGGGTTTCTACGCAGTATTTT
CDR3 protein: CASSTGVSTQYF

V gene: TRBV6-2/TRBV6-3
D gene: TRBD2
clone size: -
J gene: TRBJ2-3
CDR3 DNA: TGTGCCAGCAGTTACACTAGCGGCGGGTGGAGCACAGATACGCAGTATTTT
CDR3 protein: CASSYTSGGWSTDTQYF

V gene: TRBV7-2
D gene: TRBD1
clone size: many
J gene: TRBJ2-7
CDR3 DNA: TGTGCCAGCAGCTTAAATCAGGGGGACTACGAGCAGTACTTC
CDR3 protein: CASSLNQGDYEQYF

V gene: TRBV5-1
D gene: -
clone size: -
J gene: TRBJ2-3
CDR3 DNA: TGCGCCAGCAGCACGGGGGTGCTGTCGCGCACAGATACGCAGTATTTT
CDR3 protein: CASSTGVLSRTDTQYF

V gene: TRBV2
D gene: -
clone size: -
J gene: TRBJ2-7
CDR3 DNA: TGTGCCAGCCGACAAACCCACGAGCAGTACTTC
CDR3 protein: CASRQTHEQYF

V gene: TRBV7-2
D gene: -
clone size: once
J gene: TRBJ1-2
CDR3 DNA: TGTGCCAGCAGCCCTGCCGGCGGCCCCTATGGCTACACCTTC
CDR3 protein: CASSPAGGPYGYTF

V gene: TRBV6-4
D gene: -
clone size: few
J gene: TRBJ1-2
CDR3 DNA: TGTGCCAGCAGTGAGGGGGCCTATACTGGCTACACCTTC
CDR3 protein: CASSEGAYTGYTF

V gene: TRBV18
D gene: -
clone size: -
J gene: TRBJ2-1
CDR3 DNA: TGTGCCAGCTCTCAGGGTGTAAGGTCCTACAATGAGCAGTTCTTC
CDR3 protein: CASSQGVRSYNEQFF

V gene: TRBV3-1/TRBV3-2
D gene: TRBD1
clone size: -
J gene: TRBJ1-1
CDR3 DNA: TGTGCCAGCAGCCTAACAGGGGGGGCGGACACTGAAGCTTTCTTT
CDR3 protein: CASSLTGGADTEAFF

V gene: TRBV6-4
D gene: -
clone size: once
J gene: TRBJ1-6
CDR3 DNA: TGTGCCAGCAGTGCCAGGTCTGGTTCACCCCTCCACTTT
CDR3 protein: CASSARSGSPLHF

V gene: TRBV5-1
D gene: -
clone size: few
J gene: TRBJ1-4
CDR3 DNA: TGCGCCAGCAGCTTGGGAAGCGGCAAAGAAAAACTGTTTTTT
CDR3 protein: CASSLGSGKEKLFF

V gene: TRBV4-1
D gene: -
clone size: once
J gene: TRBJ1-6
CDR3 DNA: TGCGCCAGCAGCCAAAACCCGAGCTCCTATAATTCACCCCTCCACTTT
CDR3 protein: CASSQNPSSYNSPLHF

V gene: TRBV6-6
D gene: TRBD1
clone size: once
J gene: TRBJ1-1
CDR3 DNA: TGTGCCAGCAGTTACACTCCCCACAGGGGATCAGCTGAAGCTTTCTTT
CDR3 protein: CASSYTPHRGSAEAFF

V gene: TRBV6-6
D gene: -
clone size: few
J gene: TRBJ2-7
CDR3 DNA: TGTGCCAGCAGGAAACAGGATTCCTACGAGCAGTACTTC
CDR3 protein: CASRKQDSYEQYF

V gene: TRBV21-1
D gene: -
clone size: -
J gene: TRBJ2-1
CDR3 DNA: TGTGCCAGCAGCAAAGCGCACAGGGATACCTACAATGAGCAGTTCTTC
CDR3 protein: CASSKAHRDTYNEQFF

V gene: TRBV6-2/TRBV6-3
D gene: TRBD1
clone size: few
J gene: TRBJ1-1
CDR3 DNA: TGTGCCAGCAGTGACAGGGGAGGGTACACTGAAGCTTTCTTT
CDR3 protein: CASSDRGGYTEAFF

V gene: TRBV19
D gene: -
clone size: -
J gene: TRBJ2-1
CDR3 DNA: TGTGCCAGTAGTATAGCAGGGGCAGGGTTCTACAATGAGCAGTTCTTC
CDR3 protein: CASSIAGAGFYNEQFF

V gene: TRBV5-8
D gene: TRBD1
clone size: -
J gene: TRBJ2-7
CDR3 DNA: TGTGCCAGCAGCTCAGGGGGCGCGATCCACGAGCAGTACTTC
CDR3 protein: CASSSGGAIHEQYF

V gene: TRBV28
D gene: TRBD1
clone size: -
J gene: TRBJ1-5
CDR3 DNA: TGTGCCAGCAGTCCCGCGACAGGGGGCCGATACAATCAGCCCCAGCATTTT
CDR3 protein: CASSPATGGRYNQPQHF

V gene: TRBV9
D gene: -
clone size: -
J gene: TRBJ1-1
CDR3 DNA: TGTGCCAGCAGCTCCCTGGGGGGTATCCACGACACTGAAGCTTTCTTT
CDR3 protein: CASSSLGGIHDTEAFF

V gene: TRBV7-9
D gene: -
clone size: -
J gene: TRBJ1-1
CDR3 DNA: TGTGCCAGCAGCATTCAGGGTGGGGCTGAAGCTTTCTTT
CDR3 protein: CASSIQGGAEAFF

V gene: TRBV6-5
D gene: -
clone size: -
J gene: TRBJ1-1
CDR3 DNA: TGTGCCAGCAGCTTTACAGGGAACACTGAAGCTTTCTTT
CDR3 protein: CASSFTGNTEAFF

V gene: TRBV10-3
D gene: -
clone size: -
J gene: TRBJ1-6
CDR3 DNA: TGTGCCATCAGTGAGGTGTCGGTCTCCTATAATTCACCCCTCCACTTT
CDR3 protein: CAISEVSVSYNSPLHF

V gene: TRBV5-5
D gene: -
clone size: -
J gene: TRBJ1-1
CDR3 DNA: TGTGCCAGCAGCTTAGCTCAGGGGACAAGTACTGAAGCTTTCTTT
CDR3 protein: CASSLAQGTSTEAFF

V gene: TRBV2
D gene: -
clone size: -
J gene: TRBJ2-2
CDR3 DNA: TGTGCCAGCACCCTCGGGGGGACAGGACTTACCGGGGAGCTGTTTTTT
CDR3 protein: CASTLGGTGLTGELFF

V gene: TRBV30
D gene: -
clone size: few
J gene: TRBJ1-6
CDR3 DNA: TGTGCCTGGAGTAGCACAATCAGGGGATCCTATAATTCACCCCTCCACTTT
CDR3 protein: CAWSSTIRGSYNSPLHF

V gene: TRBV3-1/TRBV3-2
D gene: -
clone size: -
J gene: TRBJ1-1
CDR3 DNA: TGTGCCAGCAGCCAAACTCTTAGGAACACTGAAGCTTTCTTT
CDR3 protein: CASSQTLRNTEAFF

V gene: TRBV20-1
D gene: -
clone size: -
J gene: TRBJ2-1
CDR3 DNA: TGCAGTGCTAGTAGGCTAGCCTCCTACAATGAGCAGTTCTTC
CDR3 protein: CSASRLASYNEQFF

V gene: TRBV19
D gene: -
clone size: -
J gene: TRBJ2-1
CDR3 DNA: TGTGCCAGTAGTATAGTTCAGGGGCCGCAGTTCTTC
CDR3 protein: CASSIVQGPQFF

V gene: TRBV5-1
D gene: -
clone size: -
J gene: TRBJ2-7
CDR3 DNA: TGCGCCAGCAGCCAAGGGACACCAAACTACGAGCAGTACTTC
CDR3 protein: CASSQGTPNYEQYF

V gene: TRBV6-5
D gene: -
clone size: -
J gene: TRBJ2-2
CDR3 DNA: TGTGCCACCTCAGCGACAGCGAACACCGGGGAGCTGTTTTTT
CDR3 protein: CATSATANTGELFF